This T cell receptor beta chain was observed in a study of blood T cell repertoires in COVID-19. The overall study: Whether acute or convalescent, the COVID-19 samples came from the United States, Italy and Spain. In each case, the material was cDNA or gDNA derived from T cells, B-cell-depleted T cells, or PBMCs.

The germline gives CDR1 LGHDT, CDR2 YNNKEL (reference sequence). The trim removed 3 bases at V and 4 bases at J, leaving 1 base unmatched. The CDR3 contains 14 residues. Methods used by the authors: Scientists estimated how many nucleated cells there were by amplifying reference gene primers. Only in-frame clones appear in the TCRdb table, and some are missing; sequencing was by immunoSEQ multiplex PCR. Clonal size and the V and J genes are those of that table, whereas D and trimming came from the DNA. Of 95,000 to 110,000 clones listed, 82% are singletons. The sample was peripheral blood. The source of this sequence is a man between 60 and 75 years old with acute or convalescent COVID-19. J is TRBJ1-5 and V is TRBV3-1 (or the pseudogene TRBV3-2), with 9 bases fitting TRBD1. The DNA for the CDR3 is TGTGCCAGCAGCCAGGGGACAGGGAATCAGCCCCAGCATTTT. The encoded protein is CASSQGTGNQPQHF.